This T cell receptor beta chain was profiled in a study of T cell responses to AZD1222 COVID-19 vaccine. This clone has a single count. What it recognizes is unknown. Assay: immunoSEQ multiplex PCR; the TCRdb copy retains only in-frame clones and omits some. The top ten clones hold about 9.4% of a sample with about 120,000 clones, about 89% of them seen once. Trimming took 0 bases from V and 6 from J, leaving 8 bases between them. Germline V CDR1 and CDR2: SGHDN, FVKESK. The CDR3 has 14 amino acids. Study-wide results and caveats: Recipients of AZD1222 seropositive at baseline numbered only 6 or 7.

The sample here was peripheral blood, taken on day 0 of AZD1222 vaccination. V gene TRBV14 combines with J gene TRBJ2-2; D is ambiguous. This TCR was recovered from an adult in good health. The CDR3 sequence is CASSQDWLSGELFF. DNA of the CDR3: TGTGCCAGCAGCCAAGATTGGTTATCCGGGGAGCTGTTTTTT.